This TCR beta chain was sequenced during a study of T cells in localized non-small cell lung cancer. Study-wide findings and caveats: Uninvolved adjacent lung had more T cell clonality than any other tissue, topping tumor. Longer overall survival accompanied higher blood T cell density. One tumor region alone was sequenced, and heterogeneity therefore remains possible. Median detection of top 100 tumor clones in adjacent lung was about 60 clones.

The CDR3 runs 16 residues. The germline CDR1 and CDR2 sequences are MNHEY and SMNVEV (reference sequence). Trimming stripped 2 bases from V and 0 bases from J, with 11 bases between. Assay used: immunoSEQ multiplex PCR; TCRdb lists only in-frame clones, some missing. The sample holds about 22,000 clones, roughly nine tenths seen once. Note on this clone: Its matching antigen is unknown.

The J gene is TRBJ2-1, the V gene TRBV27; tentatively, D is TRBD2 (6 bases). This TCR derives from a man aged 35 to 69 with stage II squamous cell lung carcinoma. The sample in question was PBMCs, obtained before any cancer treatment. The chain's CDR3 is CASSLMAGRSYNEQFF. DNA of the CDR3: TGTGCCAGCAGTTTAATGGCGGGGCGCTCCTACAATGAGCAGTTCTTC.